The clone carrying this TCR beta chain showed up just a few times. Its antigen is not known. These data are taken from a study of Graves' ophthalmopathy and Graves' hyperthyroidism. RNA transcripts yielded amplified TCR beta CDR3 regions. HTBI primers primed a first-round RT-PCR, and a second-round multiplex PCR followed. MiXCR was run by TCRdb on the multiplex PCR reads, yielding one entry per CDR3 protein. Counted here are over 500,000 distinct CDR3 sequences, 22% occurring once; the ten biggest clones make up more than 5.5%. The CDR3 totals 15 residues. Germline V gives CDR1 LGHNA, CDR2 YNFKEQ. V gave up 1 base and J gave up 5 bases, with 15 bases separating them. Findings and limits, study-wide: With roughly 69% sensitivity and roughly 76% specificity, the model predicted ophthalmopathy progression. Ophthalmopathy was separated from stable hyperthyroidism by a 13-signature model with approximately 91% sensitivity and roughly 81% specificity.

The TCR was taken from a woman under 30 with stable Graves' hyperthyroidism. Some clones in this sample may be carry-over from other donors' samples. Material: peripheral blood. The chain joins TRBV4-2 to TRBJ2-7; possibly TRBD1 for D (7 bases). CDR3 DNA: TGTGCCAGCAGCCAAGGAGGCGGAGGGGGCCACGAGCAGTACTTC. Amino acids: CASSQGGGGGHEQYF.